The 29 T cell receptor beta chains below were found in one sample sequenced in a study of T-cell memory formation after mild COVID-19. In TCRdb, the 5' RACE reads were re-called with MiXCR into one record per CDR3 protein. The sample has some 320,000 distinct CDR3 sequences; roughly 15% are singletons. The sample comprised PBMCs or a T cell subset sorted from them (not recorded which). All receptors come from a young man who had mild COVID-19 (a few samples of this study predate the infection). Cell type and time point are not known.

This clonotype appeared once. The CDR3 protein is CASSVLAGAQETQYF. The CDR3 nucleotides read TGTGCCAGCAGTGTTCTAGCGGGGGCCCAAGAGACCCAGTACTTC. V is TRBV6-1 and J is TRBJ2-5, with 10 bases aligning to TRBD2. CDR1 MNHNS and CDR2 SASEGT come from the germline V gene. The CDR3 runs to 15 residues. V lost 4 bases to trimming and J lost 1 base; unmatched junction nucleotides: 3.

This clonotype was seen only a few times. The CDR3 sequence: CASMIGGYNSPLHF. As DNA, the CDR3 is TGTGCCAGCATGATCGGGGGTTATAATTCACCCCTCCACTTT. This chain joins TRBV7-8 and TRBJ1-6; D might be TRBD1 (5 bases). Germline V gives CDR1 SGHVS, CDR2 FQNEAQ. Trimming took off 7 bases at V and 4 bases at J, with 11 bases between the two ends. The CDR3 spans 14 residues.

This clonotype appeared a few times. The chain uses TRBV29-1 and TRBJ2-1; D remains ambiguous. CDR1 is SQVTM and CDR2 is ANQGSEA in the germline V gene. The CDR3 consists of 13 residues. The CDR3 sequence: CSAQSAIYNEQFF. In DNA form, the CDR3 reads TGCAGTGCGCAATCGGCAATCTACAATGAGCAGTTCTTC.

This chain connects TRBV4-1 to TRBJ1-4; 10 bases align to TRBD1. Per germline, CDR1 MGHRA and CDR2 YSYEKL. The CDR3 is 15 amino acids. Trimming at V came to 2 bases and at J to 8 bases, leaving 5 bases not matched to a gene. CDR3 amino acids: CASSQTGTGAEKLFF. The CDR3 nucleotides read TGCGCCAGCAGCCAAACGGGGACAGGGGCGGAAAAACTGTTTTTT.

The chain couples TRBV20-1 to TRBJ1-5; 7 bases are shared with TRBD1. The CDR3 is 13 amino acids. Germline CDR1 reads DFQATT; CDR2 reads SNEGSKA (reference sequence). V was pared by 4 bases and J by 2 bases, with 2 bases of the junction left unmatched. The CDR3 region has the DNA TGCAGTGCTACCAGGGGGGGCAATCAGCCCCAGCATTTT. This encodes CSATRGGNQPQHF.

CDR3: CASSITSGGTDTQYF. The CDR3 region has the DNA TGTGCCAGCAGCATTACTAGCGGGGGGACAGATACGCAGTATTTT. V usage is TRBV7-3 and J usage is TRBJ2-3; 12 nucleotides agree with TRBD2. CDR3 length: 15 residues. In germline, CDR1 is SGHTA, CDR2 FQGTGA. V lost 5 bases to trimming and J lost 3 bases; unmatched junction nucleotides: 3.

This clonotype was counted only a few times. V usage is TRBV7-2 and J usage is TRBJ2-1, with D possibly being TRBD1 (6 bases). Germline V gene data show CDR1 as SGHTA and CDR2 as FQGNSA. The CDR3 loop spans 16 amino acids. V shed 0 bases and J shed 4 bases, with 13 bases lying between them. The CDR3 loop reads CASSLAGRGGYNEQFF. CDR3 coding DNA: TGTGCCAGCAGCTTAGCGGGCAGGGGTGGGTACAATGAGCAGTTCTTC.

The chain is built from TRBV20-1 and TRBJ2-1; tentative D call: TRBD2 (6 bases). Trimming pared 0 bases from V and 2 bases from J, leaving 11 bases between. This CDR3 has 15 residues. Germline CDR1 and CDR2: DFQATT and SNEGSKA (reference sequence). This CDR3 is CSARDGGSPYNEQFF. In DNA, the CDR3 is TGCAGTGCTAGAGACGGGGGTTCCCCCTACAATGAGCAGTTCTTC.

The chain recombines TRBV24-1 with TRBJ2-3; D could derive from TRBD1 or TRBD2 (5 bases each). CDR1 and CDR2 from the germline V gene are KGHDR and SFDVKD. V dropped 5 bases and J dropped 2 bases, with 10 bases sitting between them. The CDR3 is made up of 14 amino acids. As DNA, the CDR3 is TGTGCCACCAGTGCGGGGCAGGTCACAGATACGCAGTATTTT. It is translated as CATSAGQVTDTQYF.

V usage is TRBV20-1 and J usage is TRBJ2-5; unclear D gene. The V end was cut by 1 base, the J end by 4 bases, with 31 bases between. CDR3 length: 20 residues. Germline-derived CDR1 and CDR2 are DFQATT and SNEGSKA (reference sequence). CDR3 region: CSARVGHSVNSDRRRETQYF. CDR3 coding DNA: TGCAGTGCTAGAGTTGGTCATTCGGTCAACTCTGACCGCAGGAGAGAGACCCAGTACTTC.

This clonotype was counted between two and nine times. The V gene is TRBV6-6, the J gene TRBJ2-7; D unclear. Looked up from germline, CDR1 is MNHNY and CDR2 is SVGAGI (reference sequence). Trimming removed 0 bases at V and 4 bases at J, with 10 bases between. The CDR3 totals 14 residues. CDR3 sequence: CASSYSGAAYEQYF. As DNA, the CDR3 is TGTGCCAGCAGTTACTCGGGCGCTGCATACGAGCAGTACTTC.

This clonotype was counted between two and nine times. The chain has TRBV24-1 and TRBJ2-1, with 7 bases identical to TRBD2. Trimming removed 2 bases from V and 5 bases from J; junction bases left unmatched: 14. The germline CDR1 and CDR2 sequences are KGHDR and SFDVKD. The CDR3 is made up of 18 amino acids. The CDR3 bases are TGTGCCACCAGTGATTCCCCCGGACGGGGACTATCGGACAATGAGCAGTTCTTC. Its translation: CATSDSPGRGLSDNEQFF.

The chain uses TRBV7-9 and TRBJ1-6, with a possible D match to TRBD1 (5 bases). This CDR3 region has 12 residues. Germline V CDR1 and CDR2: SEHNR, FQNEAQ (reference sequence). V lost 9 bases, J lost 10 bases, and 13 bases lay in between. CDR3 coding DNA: TGTGCCAGTATCAGGGTGGGATCACCCCTCCACTTT. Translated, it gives CASIRVGSPLHF.

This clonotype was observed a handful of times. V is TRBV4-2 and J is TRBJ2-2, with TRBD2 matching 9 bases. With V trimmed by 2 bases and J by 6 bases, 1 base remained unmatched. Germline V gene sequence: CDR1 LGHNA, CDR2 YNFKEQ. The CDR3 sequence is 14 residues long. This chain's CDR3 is CASSQPSGAGELFF. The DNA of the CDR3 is TGTGCCAGCAGCCAACCTAGCGGGGCCGGGGAGCTGTTTTTT.

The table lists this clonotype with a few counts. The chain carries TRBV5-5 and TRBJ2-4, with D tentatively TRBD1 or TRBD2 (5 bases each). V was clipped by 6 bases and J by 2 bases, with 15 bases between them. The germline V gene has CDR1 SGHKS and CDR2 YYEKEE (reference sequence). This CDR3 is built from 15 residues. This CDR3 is CASTQYGATKNIQYF. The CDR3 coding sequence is TGTGCCAGCACCCAGTACGGGGCGACCAAAAACATTCAGTACTTC.

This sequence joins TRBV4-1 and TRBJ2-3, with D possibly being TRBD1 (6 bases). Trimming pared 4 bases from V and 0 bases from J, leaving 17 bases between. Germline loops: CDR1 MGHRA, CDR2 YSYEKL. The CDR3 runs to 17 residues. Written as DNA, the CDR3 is TGCGCCAGCAGCCCAACCGGGGCAGGGGCTAGCACAGATACGCAGTATTTT. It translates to CASSPTGAGASTDTQYF.

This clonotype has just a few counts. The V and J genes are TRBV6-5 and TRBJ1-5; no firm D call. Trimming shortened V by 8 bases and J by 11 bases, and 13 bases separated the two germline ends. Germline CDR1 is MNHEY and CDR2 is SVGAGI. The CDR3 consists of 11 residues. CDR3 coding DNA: TGTGCCAGCGGAATCACGAGGGCCCAGCATTTT. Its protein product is CASGITRAQHF.

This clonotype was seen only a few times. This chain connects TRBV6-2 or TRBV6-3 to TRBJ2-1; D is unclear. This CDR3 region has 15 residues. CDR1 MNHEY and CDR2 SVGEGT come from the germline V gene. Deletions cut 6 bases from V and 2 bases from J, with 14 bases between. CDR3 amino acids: CASSIYGLAYNEQFF. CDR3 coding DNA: TGTGCCAGCAGCATATACGGGCTAGCCTACAATGAGCAGTTCTTC.

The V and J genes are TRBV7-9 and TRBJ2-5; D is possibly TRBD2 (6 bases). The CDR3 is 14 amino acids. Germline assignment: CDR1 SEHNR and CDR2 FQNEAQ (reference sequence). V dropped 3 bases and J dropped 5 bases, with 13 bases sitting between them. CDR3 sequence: CASSFSGLGETQYF. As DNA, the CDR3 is TGTGCCAGCAGCTTCTCGGGACTGGGGGAGACCCAGTACTTC.

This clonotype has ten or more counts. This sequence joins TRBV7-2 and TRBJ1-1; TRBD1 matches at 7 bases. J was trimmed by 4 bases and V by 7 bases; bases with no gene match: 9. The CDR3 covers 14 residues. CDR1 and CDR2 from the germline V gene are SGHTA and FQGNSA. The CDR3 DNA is TGTGCCAGCAACTACAGGGGCCTGGGCACTGAAGCTTTCTTT. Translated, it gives CASNYRGLGTEAFF.

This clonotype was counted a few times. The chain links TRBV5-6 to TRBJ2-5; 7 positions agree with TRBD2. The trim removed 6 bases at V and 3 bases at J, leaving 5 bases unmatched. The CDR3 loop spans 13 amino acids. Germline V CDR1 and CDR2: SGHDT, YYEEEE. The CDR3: CASTRRGKETQYF. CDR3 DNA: TGTGCCAGCACTAGGCGGGGGAAAGAGACCCAGTACTTC.

The CDR3 coding sequence is TGTGCCAGCACCCTCCGAGCGGGGGTCACAGATACGCAGTATTTT. Amino acids: CASTLRAGVTDTQYF. This chain links TRBV5-4 with TRBJ2-3; TRBD2 matches at 8 bases. The CDR3 has 15 residues. The V segment lost 6 bases and the J segment 2 bases; nucleotides outside the gene matches: 8. Looked up from germline, CDR1 is SGHNT and CDR2 is YYREEE (reference sequence). Combining the CDR3 with reference TRBV5-4 and TRBJ2-3 gives the whole variable domain ETGVTQSPTHLIKTRGQQVTLRCSSQSGHNTVSWYQQALGQGPQFIFQYYREEENGRGNFPPRFSGLQFPNYSSELNVNALELDDSALYLCASTLRAGVTDTQYFGPGTRLTVL.

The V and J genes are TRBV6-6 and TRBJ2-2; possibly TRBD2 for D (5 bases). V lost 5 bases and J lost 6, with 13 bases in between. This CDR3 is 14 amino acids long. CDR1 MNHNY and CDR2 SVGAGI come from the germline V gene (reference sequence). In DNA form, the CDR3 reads TGTGCCAGCAGTCCCGACTTGGGAGCCGGGGAGCTGTTTTTT. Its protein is CASSPDLGAGELFF.

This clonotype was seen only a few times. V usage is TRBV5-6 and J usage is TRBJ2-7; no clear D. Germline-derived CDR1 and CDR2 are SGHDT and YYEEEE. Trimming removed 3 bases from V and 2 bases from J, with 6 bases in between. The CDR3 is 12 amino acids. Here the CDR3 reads CASSYSAYEQYF. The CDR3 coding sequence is TGTGCCAGCAGCTACAGCGCCTACGAGCAGTACTTC.

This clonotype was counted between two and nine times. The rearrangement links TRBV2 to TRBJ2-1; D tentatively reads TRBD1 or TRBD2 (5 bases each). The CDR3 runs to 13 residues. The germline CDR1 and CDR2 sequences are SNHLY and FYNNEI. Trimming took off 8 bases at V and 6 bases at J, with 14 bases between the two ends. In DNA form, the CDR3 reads TGTGCCAGCGTGACCGGGACCTCCAATGAGCAGTTCTTC. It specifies CASVTGTSNEQFF.

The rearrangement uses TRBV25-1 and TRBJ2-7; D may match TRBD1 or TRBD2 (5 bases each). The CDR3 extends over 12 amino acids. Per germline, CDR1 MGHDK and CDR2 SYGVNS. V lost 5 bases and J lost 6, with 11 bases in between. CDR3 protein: CASSSRGVEQYF. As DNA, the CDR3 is TGTGCCAGCAGTAGTAGAGGGGTCGAGCAGTACTTC.

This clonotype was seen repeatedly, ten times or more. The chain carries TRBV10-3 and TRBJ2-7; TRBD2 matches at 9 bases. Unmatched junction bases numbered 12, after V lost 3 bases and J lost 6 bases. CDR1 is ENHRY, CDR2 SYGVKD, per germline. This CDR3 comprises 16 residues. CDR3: CAISEGLAGPLGEQYF. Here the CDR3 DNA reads TGTGCCATCAGTGAAGGGCTAGCGGGACCACTAGGCGAGCAGTACTTC.

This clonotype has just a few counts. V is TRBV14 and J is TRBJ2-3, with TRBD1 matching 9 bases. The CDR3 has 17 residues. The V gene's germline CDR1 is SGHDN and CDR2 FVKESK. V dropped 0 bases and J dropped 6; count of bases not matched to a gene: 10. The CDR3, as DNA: TGTGCCAGCAGCCAAGATTTTTCACAGGGGGCATATGATACGCAGTATTTT. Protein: CASSQDFSQGAYDTQYF. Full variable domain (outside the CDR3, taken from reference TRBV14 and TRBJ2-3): EAGVTQFPSHSVIEKGQTVTLRCDPISGHDNLYWYRRVMGKEIKFLLHFVKESKQDESGMPNNRFLAERTGGTYSTLKVQPAELEDSGVYFCASSQDFSQGAYDTQYFGPGTRLTVL.

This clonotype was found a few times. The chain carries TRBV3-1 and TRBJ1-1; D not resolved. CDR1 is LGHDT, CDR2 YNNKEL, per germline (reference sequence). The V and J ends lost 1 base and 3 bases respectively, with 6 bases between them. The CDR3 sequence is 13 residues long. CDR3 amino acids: CASSQAGHTEAFF. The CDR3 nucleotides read TGTGCCAGCAGCCAAGCCGGACACACTGAAGCTTTCTTT.